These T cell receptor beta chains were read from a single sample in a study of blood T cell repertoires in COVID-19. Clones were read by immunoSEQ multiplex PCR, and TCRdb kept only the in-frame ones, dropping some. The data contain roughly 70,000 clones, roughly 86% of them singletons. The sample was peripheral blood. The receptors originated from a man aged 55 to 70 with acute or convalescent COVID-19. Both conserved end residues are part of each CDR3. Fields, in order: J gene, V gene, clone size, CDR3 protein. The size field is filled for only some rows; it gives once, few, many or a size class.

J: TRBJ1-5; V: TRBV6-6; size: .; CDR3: CASRGGVNQPQHF
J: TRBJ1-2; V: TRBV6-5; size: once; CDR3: CASSYSATGTNYGYTF
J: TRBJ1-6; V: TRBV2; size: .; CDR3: CASSGFREGSPLHF
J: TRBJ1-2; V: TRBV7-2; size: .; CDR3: CASSKTGAGGYTF
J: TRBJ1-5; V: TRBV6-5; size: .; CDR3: CASGHRYDQPQHF
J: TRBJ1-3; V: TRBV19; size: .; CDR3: CASRSGAGNTIYF
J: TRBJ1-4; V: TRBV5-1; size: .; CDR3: CASSPNPGTGAREKLFF
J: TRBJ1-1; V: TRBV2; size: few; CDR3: CASSEALRTFFF
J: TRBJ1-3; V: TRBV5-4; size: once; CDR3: CASSLPGQLGNTIYF
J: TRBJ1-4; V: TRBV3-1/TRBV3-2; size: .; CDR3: CASSRDRVEKLFF
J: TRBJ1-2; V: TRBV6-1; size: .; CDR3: CASSEGGRGAYGYTF
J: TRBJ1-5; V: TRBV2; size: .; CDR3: CASSQGNQPQHF
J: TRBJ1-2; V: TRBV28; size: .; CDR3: CASSLQQGAAGYTF
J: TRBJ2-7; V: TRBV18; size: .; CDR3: CASSPPFQGSSYEQYF
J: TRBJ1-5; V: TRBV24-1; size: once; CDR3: CATSDRQGGQPQHF
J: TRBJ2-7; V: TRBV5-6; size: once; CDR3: CASSPGQRFGEQYF
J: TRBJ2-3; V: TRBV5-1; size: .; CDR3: CASSIFDRDGTDTQYF
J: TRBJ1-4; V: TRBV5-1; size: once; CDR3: CASSPGQPNEKLFF
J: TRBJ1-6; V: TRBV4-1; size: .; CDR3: CASSQTGTGSNSPLHF
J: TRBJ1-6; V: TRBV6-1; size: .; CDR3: CASSELGGRSPLHF
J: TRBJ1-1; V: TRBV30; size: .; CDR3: CAWSTGQGNTEAFF
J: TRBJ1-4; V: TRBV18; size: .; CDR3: CASSPDRGAATNEKLFF
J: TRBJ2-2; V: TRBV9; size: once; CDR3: CASSVSRTGKAGELFF
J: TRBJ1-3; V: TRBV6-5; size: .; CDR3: CASSSLRVYRGNTIYF